This TCR beta chain was documented in a study of blood T cell repertoires in COVID-19. The data were produced by immunoSEQ multiplex PCR, yet TCRdb's version contains in-frame clones alone and is incomplete. This table has 25,000 to 30,000 clones, approximately 89% appearing once. The CDR3 extends over 15 amino acids. Trimming removed 1 base at V and 10 bases at J, with 14 bases between. In germline, CDR1 is SGHVS, CDR2 FQNEAQ. The chain uses TRBV7-8 and TRBJ1-6; the D gene is possibly TRBD1 (5 bases). The TCR comes from a human donor with acute or convalescent COVID-19. The donor label of this sample is uncertain. Sequencing was carried out using peripheral blood. The DNA for the CDR3 is TGTGCCAGCAGCTTAGGGGCGTCAGGGTGGTCACCCCTCCACTTT. It encodes CASSLGASGWSPLHF.